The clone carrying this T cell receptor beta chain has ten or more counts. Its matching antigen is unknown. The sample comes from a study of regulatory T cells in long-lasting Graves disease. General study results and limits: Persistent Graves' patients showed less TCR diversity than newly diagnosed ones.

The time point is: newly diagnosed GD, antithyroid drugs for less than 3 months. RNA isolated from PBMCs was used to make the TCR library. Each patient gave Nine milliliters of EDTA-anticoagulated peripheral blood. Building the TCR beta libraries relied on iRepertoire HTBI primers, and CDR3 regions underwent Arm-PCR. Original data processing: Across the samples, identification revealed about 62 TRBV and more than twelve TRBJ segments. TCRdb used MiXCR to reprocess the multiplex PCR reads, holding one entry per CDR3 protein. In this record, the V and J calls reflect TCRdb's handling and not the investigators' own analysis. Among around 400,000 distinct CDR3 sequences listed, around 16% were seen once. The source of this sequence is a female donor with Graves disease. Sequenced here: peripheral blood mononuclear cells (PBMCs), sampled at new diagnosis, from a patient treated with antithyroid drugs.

Written as DNA, the CDR3 is TGTGCCAGCAACTGGGACGGACCCTACGAGCAGTACTTC. The encoded protein is CASNWDGPYEQYF. This chain joins TRBV2 and TRBJ2-7; D tentatively reads TRBD1 or TRBD2 (5 bases each). This CDR3 has 13 residues. Trimming left V 7 bases short and J 2 bases short, with 12 bases between. The germline V gene encodes CDR1 SNHLY and CDR2 FYNNEI.